These 10 T cell receptor beta chains were sequenced from one sample in a study of PD-1 blockade in classical Hodgkin lymphoma. Data came from immunoSEQ multiplex PCR; TCRdb stores just in-frame clones and leaves some out. The profile covers 55,000 to 60,000 clones, with about 91% appearing a single time and 8.5% to 12% taken by the ten largest. There was relapse after autologous stem cell transplantation in every patient, and there was variation in brentuximab vedotin exposure. Sequenced here: peripheral blood mononuclear cells (PBMCs), sampled before the second cycle of nivolumab. These receptors came from a human donor with classical Hodgkin lymphoma.

The chain has TRBV29-1 and TRBJ2-3; 7 nucleotides match TRBD1. With V trimmed by 4 bases and J by 10 bases, 17 bases remained unmatched. Per the germline V gene, CDR1 is SQVTM and CDR2 is ANQGSEA. This CDR3 is 15 amino acids long. The CDR3 loop is CSVAGTDPAGTAQYF. The CDR3 nucleotides read TGCAGCGTTGCCGGGACAGACCCCGCGGGCACAGCGCAGTATTTT.

The chain couples TRBV7-9 to TRBJ2-5; 8 bases are shared with TRBD2. This CDR3 contains 16 residues. Germline lookup yields CDR1 SEHNR and CDR2 FQNEAQ (reference sequence). After removal of 5 bases from V and 0 bases from J, the junction contained 8 bases not matched to a gene. This CDR3 reads CASSKERGQYQETQYF. The CDR3 DNA reads as TGTGCCAGCAGCAAAGAGCGGGGGCAATACCAAGAGACCCAGTACTTC.

The chain carries TRBV7-9 and TRBJ2-2, with unresolved D. Germline CDR1 reads SEHNR; CDR2 reads FQNEAQ (reference sequence). V lost 1 base and J 5 bases, leaving 8 bases between the germline ends. This CDR3 comprises 14 residues. The CDR3 spells CASSLVAETGELFF. The CDR3, as DNA: TGTGCCAGCAGCTTAGTGGCTGAGACCGGGGAGCTGTTTTTT.

This clone was recorded once. V gene TRBV2 combines with J gene TRBJ1-4; 7 bases map to TRBD1. CDR3 length: 14 amino acids. The trim removed 5 bases at V and 8 bases at J, leaving 8 bases unmatched. Germline assignment: CDR1 SNHLY and CDR2 FYNNEI. CDR3 in DNA: TGTGCCAGCAGTACCCAGGGGGATGTGGAAAAACTGTTTTTT. Translation: CASSTQGDVEKLFF.

V usage is TRBV19 and J usage is TRBJ2-3; perhaps TRBD1 as D (6 bases). V dropped 1 base and J dropped 0 bases, with 8 bases sitting between them. The CDR3 contains 15 residues. Germline-derived CDR1 and CDR2 are LNHDA and SQIVND (reference sequence). For the CDR3, the DNA is TGTGCCAGTAGTATAGGGACAGCGAGCACAGATACGCAGTATTTT. This codes for CASSIGTASTDTQYF.

This chain uses TRBV6-6 with TRBJ1-6, with 8 bases identical to TRBD1. The CDR3 is 14 amino acids. V shed 6 bases and J 11 bases; nucleotides not matched to a gene: 9. Germline CDR1 MNHNY, CDR2 SVGAGI (reference sequence). Here the CDR3 reads CASRQTGERAPLHF. The CDR3 coding sequence is TGTGCCAGCAGACAGACAGGGGAGAGAGCACCCCTCCACTTT.

This chain links TRBV11-1 with TRBJ1-2; D is undetermined. V was shortened by 9 bases and J by 1 base, with 12 bases between the two germline ends. Germline assignment: CDR1 SGHAT and CDR2 FQDESV (reference sequence). The CDR3 totals 13 residues. DNA of the CDR3: TGTGCCAGTGAGAATACAGTTAACTATGGCTACACCTTC. Its translation is CASENTVNYGYTF.

The CDR3 bases are TGCAGTGCAAAACGGGAGCTGCCCTACTTC. It translates to CSAKRELPYF. The gene calls are TRBV20-1 and TRBJ2-7; D may be TRBD2 (6 bases). The CDR3 is 10 residues long. Trimming removed 6 bases from V and 13 bases from J, with 16 bases in between. The germline V gene encodes CDR1 DFQATT and CDR2 SNEGSKA (reference sequence).

In this sample, this clone turned up a few times. The chain uses TRBV27 and TRBJ2-7, with 9 nucleotides matching TRBD1. This CDR3 contains 15 residues. The junction had 9 bases not matched to a gene; V was cut back by 3 bases and J by 6 bases. Germline V CDR1 and CDR2: MNHEY, SMNVEV (reference sequence). The chain's CDR3 is CASSFGQGLLREQYF. In nucleotides, the CDR3 is TGTGCCAGCAGTTTCGGACAGGGGTTGTTGCGCGAGCAGTACTTC.

The V and J genes are TRBV6-5 and TRBJ1-4, with 9 nucleotides matching TRBD1. Trimming cost V 2 bases and J 7 bases; bases outside gene matches: 5. This CDR3 spans 15 amino acids. Germline CDR1 reads MNHEY; CDR2 reads SVGAGI. The CDR3 DNA sequence: TGTGCCAGCAGTTACCGGACAGGGGTTAGTGAAAAACTGTTTTTT. This gives the protein CASSYRTGVSEKLFF.